This T cell receptor beta chain was observed in a study of blood T cell repertoires in COVID-19. At the level of the study: Nucleic acid was either cDNA or gDNA, and it came from T cells, B-cell-depleted T cells, or PBMCs.

Sequenced by immunoSEQ multiplex PCR; TCRdb stores in-frame clones only, minus some. This table holds 200,000 to 300,000 clones, 70% to 90% found once. This receptor was obtained from a man aged 45-65 years with COVID-19, enrolled during active disease. Sequenced input: peripheral blood.

This CDR3 reads CASRPLGGAYNEQFF. The CDR3 DNA sequence: TGTGCCAGCAGGCCCTTGGGGGGGGCATACAATGAGCAGTTCTTC. The chain employs TRBV27 and TRBJ2-1; D perhaps matches TRBD2 (7 bases). Per germline, CDR1 MNHEY and CDR2 SMNVEV (reference sequence). The germline V and J ends were trimmed by 6 bases and 4 bases, with 16 bases remaining between them. The CDR3 extends over 15 amino acids.